Reported below is one TCR beta chain. The sample comes from a study of control samples from healthy donors and cancer patients. TCRdb keeps only in-frame clones here, not all; method: immunoSEQ multiplex PCR. Of some 30,000 clones listed, about 85% are singletons. This CDR3 region has 13 residues. CDR1 and CDR2 (germline): LNHDA, SQIVND (reference sequence). Trimming took off 4 bases at V and 2 bases at J, with 9 bases between the two ends. This clonotype originated in a female donor with melanoma. What was sequenced was formalin-fixed, paraffin-embedded tissue. The chain employs TRBV19 and TRBJ2-7; D perhaps matches TRBD1 (5 bases). CDR3 residues: CASSSPGPYEQYF. The CDR3 nucleotides read TGTGCCAGTAGTAGTCCAGGGCCCTACGAGCAGTACTTC.